A selection of T cell receptor beta chains follows, all from one sample in a study of CD8+ T cells in alopecia areata. The repertoire was sequenced with immunoSEQ multiplex PCR; TCRdb's copy has only in-frame clones and lacks some. The sample records 270,000 or so clones, roughly 64% being singletons. Sequenced here: CD4+ T cells sorted from blood, sampled at week 24, from a patient treated with tofacitinib. The receptors here all came from a human donor with alopecia areata. CDR3s include the opening cysteine and the closing phenylalanine or tryptophan. The D gene is left open where the match is weak. Where a row states a size, it is once, few, many or the class of an expanded clone; other rows omit it.

CDR3aa	CDR3nt	abundance	j_gene	d_gene	v_gene
CALGTGGTDTQYF	TGTGCCTTGGGAACTGGAGGTACAGATACGCAGTATTTT	NA	TRBJ2-3	NA	TRBV28
CASRRDREQYF	TGTGCCAGCAGACGGGACAGAGAGCAGTACTTC	once	TRBJ2-7	TRBD1	TRBV6-1
CAWSAIGTDIQYF	TGTGCCTGGAGTGCCATCGGGACAGACATTCAGTACTTC	NA	TRBJ2-4	TRBD1	TRBV30
CASSRSGQLNTEAFF	TGCGCCAGCAGCCGATCGGGACAGCTAAACACTGAAGCTTTCTTT	once	TRBJ1-1	TRBD1	TRBV4-1
CASSVGAGNTIYF	TGTGCCAGCAGTGTCGGGGCTGGAAACACCATATATTTT	NA	TRBJ1-3	NA	TRBV25-1
CASSLYYEQYF	TGTGCCAGCAGCTTATACTACGAGCAGTACTTC	few	TRBJ2-7	NA	TRBV7-2
CATSRDRETQYF	TGTGCCACCAGCAGAGATCGGGAGACCCAGTACTTC	NA	TRBJ2-5	NA	TRBV15
CSVGQGLNVKETQYF	TGCAGCGTGGGACAGGGGCTTAACGTCAAGGAGACCCAGTACTTC	few	TRBJ2-5	TRBD1	TRBV29-1
CASSLEGTVSKQYF	TGTGCCAGCAGCTTAGAGGGGACAGTCTCTAAGCAGTACTTC	NA	TRBJ2-7	TRBD1	TRBV7-9
CASSRQRNTEAFF	TGTGCCAGCAGCAGACAGCGGAACACTGAAGCTTTCTTT	few	TRBJ1-1	NA	TRBV7-3
CAWEGNTEAFF	TGTGCCTGGGAGGGGAACACTGAAGCTTTCTTT	once	TRBJ1-1	NA	TRBV30
CASSWTGTTEAFF	TGTGCCAGCAGCTGGACAGGAACAACGGAAGCTTTCTTT	NA	TRBJ1-1	TRBD1	TRBV7-9
CASGQSGDSGYTF	TGTGCCAGCGGACAGTCCGGGGACAGTGGCTACACCTTC	NA	TRBJ1-2	TRBD1	TRBV2
CASVFRNTGELFF	TGTGCCAGCGTTTTCCGAAACACCGGGGAGCTGTTTTTT	NA	TRBJ2-2	NA	TRBV5-5
CSVEDRGRNYEQYF	TGCAGCGTCGAGGACAGGGGGCGCAACTACGAGCAGTACTTC	NA	TRBJ2-7	TRBD1	TRBV29-1
CAWSAGRDQHF	TGTGCCTGGAGTGCGGGCAGGGACCAGCATTTT	NA	TRBJ1-5	NA	TRBV30
CASSDGGMGEKLFF	TGTGCCAGCAGTGATGGGGGAATGGGTGAAAAACTGTTTTTT	few	TRBJ1-4	NA	TRBV6-1
CSVEDLRGVGNTEAFF	TGCAGCGTTGAAGATCTTCGAGGGGTGGGGAACACTGAAGCTTTCTTT	NA	TRBJ1-1	NA	TRBV29-1
CAWSARHRGKNTEAFF	TGTGCCTGGAGTGCCCGACACAGGGGGAAGAACACTGAAGCTTTCTTT	once	TRBJ1-1	TRBD1	TRBV30
CASSGSTLAGGETQYF	TGTGCCAGCAGCGGAAGCACGCTAGCGGGAGGAGAGACCCAGTACTTC	few	TRBJ2-5	TRBD2	TRBV7-8
CAGGQDLSYEQYF	TGTGCTGGGGGGCAGGATCTATCCTACGAGCAGTACTTC	few	TRBJ2-7	NA	TRBV12-5
CARGGSLRADTQYF	TGTGCCCGGGGGGGATCCCTCAGAGCAGATACGCAGTATTTT	NA	TRBJ2-3	TRBD2	TRBV30
CAWSPLGGNTEAFF	TGTGCCTGGAGTCCCCTGGGGGGGAACACTGAAGCTTTCTTT	NA	TRBJ1-1	NA	TRBV30
CASSQGLSPEKLFF	TGTGCCAGCAGCCAGGGACTCTCTCCGGAAAAACTGTTTTTT	few	TRBJ1-4	NA	TRBV5-4
CASSVRLWDSQFF	TGTGCCAGCAGCGTAAGGTTGTGGGACTCGCAGTTCTTC	NA	TRBJ2-1	NA	TRBV9
CASSLDRETQYF	TGTGCCAGCAGCTTGGATAGAGAGACCCAGTACTTC	once	TRBJ2-5	NA	TRBV7-2
CAWSEQLNTEAFF	TGTGCCTGGAGCGAACAGCTGAACACTGAAGCTTTCTTT	NA	TRBJ1-1	NA	TRBV30
CASSIRESNQPQHF	TGTGCCAGTAGTATCAGGGAGTCCAATCAGCCCCAGCATTTT	NA	TRBJ1-5	NA	TRBV19
CASSPQGGRAEAFF	TGTGCCAGCAGCCCGCAGGGAGGCCGGGCTGAAGCTTTCTTT	NA	TRBJ1-1	NA	TRBV7-9
CASSTTGREAFF	TGTGCCAGTAGTACCACGGGCCGTGAAGCTTTCTTT	few	TRBJ1-1	NA	TRBV19
CASSSTGTAGWQYF	TGTGCCAGCAGTTCTACCGGGACAGCGGGATGGCAGTACTTC	once	TRBJ2-7	NA	TRBV28
CASSYLFGQLGETQYF	TGTGCCAGCAGTTACCTATTCGGACAGTTGGGAGAGACCCAGTACTTC	few	TRBJ2-5	NA	TRBV6-5
CASTTTQGQTQYF	TGCGCCAGCACGACTACGCAGGGGCAGACCCAGTACTTC	NA	TRBJ2-5	NA	TRBV5-1
CSAVRQLLQETQYF	TGCAGCGCCGTGAGGCAGCTTCTCCAAGAGACCCAGTACTTC	few	TRBJ2-5	NA	TRBV29-1
CAITGFDTEAFF	TGTGCCATCACAGGGTTCGACACTGAAGCTTTCTTT	few	TRBJ1-1	NA	TRBV10-3
CASSEQTMAYF	TGTGCCAGCAGTGAGCAGACTATGGCCTACTTC	NA	TRBJ2-7	NA	TRBV2
CASSFTRGTNTGELFF	TGTGCCAGCAGTTTCACCAGGGGAACGAACACCGGGGAGCTGTTTTTT	NA	TRBJ2-2	NA	TRBV27
CAWNLQLGYTF	TGTGCCTGGAACCTCCAGCTGGGCTACACCTTC	few	TRBJ1-2	NA	TRBV30
CAGRDQDTGELFF	TGTGCTGGAAGGGACCAAGACACCGGGGAGCTGTTTTTT	NA	TRBJ2-2	NA	TRBV7-7
CASSFGPGQGNQPQHF	NA	few	TRBJ1-5	NA	TRBV5-1
CASSLTSSGDTEAFF	TGTGCCAGCAGCTTAACCTCCTCGGGTGACACTGAAGCTTTCTTT	NA	TRBJ1-1	NA	TRBV7-9
CASSRLAGASGELFF	TGTGCCAGCAGCCGACTAGCGGGGGCATCCGGGGAGCTGTTTTTT	NA	TRBJ2-2	TRBD2	TRBV4-2
CASSLAHTAFSRGTQYF	TGTGCCAGCAGCTTAGCGCATACGGCGTTCTCCCGTGGGACCCAGTACTTC	NA	TRBJ2-5	NA	TRBV7-2
CASSLRADQETQYF	TGTGCCAGCAGCTTGCGGGCAGACCAAGAGACCCAGTACTTC	NA	TRBJ2-5	NA	TRBV5-4
CASSLGTGTYEQYF	TGCGCCAGCAGCTTGGGGACAGGGACCTACGAGCAGTACTTC	few	TRBJ2-7	TRBD1	TRBV5-1
CASSRRTEAFF	TGTGCCAGTAGTCGGCGGACTGAAGCTTTCTTT	NA	TRBJ1-1	NA	TRBV19
CASCQGQSNQPQHF	TGCGCCAGCTGCCAAGGACAGAGCAATCAGCCCCAGCATTTT	NA	TRBJ1-5	NA	TRBV23-1
CASGSLGGEAFF	TGTGCCAGCGGCTCGCTAGGGGGGGAAGCTTTCTTT	NA	TRBJ1-1	NA	TRBV5-4
CASSYAPGAGANVLTF	TGTGCCAGCAGTTACGCCCCGGGGGCTGGGGCCAACGTCCTGACTTTC	few	TRBJ2-6	NA	TRBV6-5
CASSSWRRRENEKLFF	TGTGCCAGCAGCTCTTGGCGACGACGGGAAAATGAAAAACTGTTTTTT	few	TRBJ1-4	NA	TRBV7-9
CASSKADGPYEQYF	TGTGCCAGCAGCAAAGCCGACGGCCCCTACGAGCAGTACTTC	NA	TRBJ2-7	NA	TRBV6-6
CSVEDRGTEAFF	TGCAGCGTTGAGGACAGGGGCACTGAAGCTTTCTTT	NA	TRBJ1-1	TRBD1	TRBV29-1
CASSFTDGLLPRGNTEAFF	TGTGCCAGCAGCTTTACGGACGGCCTTCTTCCCAGGGGGAACACTGAAGCTTTCTTT	NA	TRBJ1-1	NA	TRBV7-9
CACNRDGNTGELFF	TGTGCCTGTAACCGGGACGGGAACACCGGGGAGCTGTTTTTT	NA	TRBJ2-2	NA	TRBV30
CASSSPRGGNLQETQYF	TGTGCCAGTAGTTCACCCCGCGGGGGTAATCTTCAAGAGACCCAGTACTTC	NA	TRBJ2-5	TRBD2	TRBV19
CAWMGRMNTEAFF	TGTGCCTGGATGGGTCGGATGAACACTGAAGCTTTCTTT	few	TRBJ1-1	NA	TRBV30
CAWSSPGGRVVPQHF	TGTGCCTGGAGTTCCCCCGGAGGTCGTGTGGTTCCCCAGCATTTT	NA	TRBJ1-5	NA	TRBV30
CATSRDRAGGRETQYF	TGTGCCACCAGCAGAGATCGGGCAGGGGGCAGGGAGACCCAGTACTTC	NA	TRBJ2-5	TRBD1	TRBV15
CSVEDPGGEQFF	TGCAGCGTTGAAGATCCAGGGGGTGAGCAGTTCTTC	NA	TRBJ2-1	TRBD1	TRBV29-1
CASSGTRREQFF	TGTGCCAGCTCAGGGACACGGCGGGAGCAGTTCTTC	NA	TRBJ2-1	NA	TRBV18